The 20 T cell receptor beta chains given below trace back to one sample, sequenced in a study of vaccination effects on CD4 cells after COVID-19. TCRdb's copy holds only in-frame clones and misses some; the assay was immunoSEQ multiplex PCR. The data contain about 41,000 clones, around 77% of them seen just once; the ten biggest clones take up around 2.8%. Antigen-specific CD4+ T cells were first expanded with viral peptide pools by the ViraFEST assay and only then sequenced. CD4+ T cells were isolated after less than 13 days of culture. People in the vaccine group had not been infected with SARS-CoV-2 before, and their nucleocapsid antibodies were negative. Antigen specificity for these receptors is unknown. Sequenced material: CD4+ T cells from PBMCs cultured with HCoV-NL63 spike peptides, taken before COVID-19 vaccination. The receptors were sampled from a human donor who received a COVID-19 vaccine.

The chain has TRBV24-1 and TRBJ2-2; perhaps TRBD1 as D (6 bases). The CDR3 runs to 16 residues. V lost 1 base and J 1 base, leaving 9 bases between the germline ends. Germline V gives CDR1 KGHDR, CDR2 SFDVKD. The CDR3 here is CATSDFRGRNTGELFF. In DNA, the CDR3 is TGTGCCACCAGTGATTTCAGGGGAAGGAACACCGGGGAGCTGTTTTTT.

The rearrangement joins TRBV18 to TRBJ2-7; D may be TRBD1 (5 bases). CDR3 size: 12 residues. Germline lookup yields CDR1 KGHSH and CDR2 LQKENI. V was shortened by 6 bases and J by 3 bases, with 9 bases between the two germline ends. CDR3 amino acids: CASSDGHYEQYV. In DNA, the CDR3 is TGTGCCAGCTCGGATGGACACTACGAGCAGTACGTC.

A single count supports this clone. This sequence joins TRBV28 and TRBJ1-5; 10 positions match TRBD1. This CDR3 has 15 amino acids. V lost 3 bases to trimming and J lost 5 bases; unmatched junction nucleotides: 4. Germline V gene lookup returns CDR1 MDHEN and CDR2 SYDVKM. The CDR3 reads CASSFRQGAHQPQHF. Here the CDR3 DNA reads TGTGCCAGCAGTTTTCGACAGGGGGCCCATCAGCCCCAGCATTTT. Looking up the rest from reference TRBV28 and TRBJ1-5 gives the full variable domain: DVKVTQSSRYLVKRTGEKVFLECVQDMDHENMFWYRQDPGLGLRLIYFSYDVKMKEKGDIPEGYSVSREKKERFSLILESASTNQTSMYLCASSFRQGAHQPQHFGDGTRLSIL.

This chain connects TRBV4-1 to TRBJ2-3; 10 nucleotides line up with TRBD1. Losses at the gene ends were 0 bases for V and 10 bases for J; bases not matched to a gene: 13. Germline V gives CDR1 MGHRA, CDR2 YSYEKL. The CDR3 totals 17 residues. The CDR3 nucleotides are TGCGCCAGCAGCCAAGAGTTTCTGACAGGGGGCGGTGGTGCGCAGTATTTT. Residues: CASSQEFLTGGGGAQYF.

The chain combines TRBV6-5 with TRBJ1-2, with TRBD1 matching over 9 bases. From germline, CDR1 is MNHEY and CDR2 SVGAGI. Trimming at V came to 5 bases and at J to 6 bases, leaving 4 bases not matched to a gene. The CDR3 spans 13 residues. CDR3 nucleotide sequence: TGTGCCAGCAGTATCGGGACAGGGAATGGCTACACCTTC. It specifies CASSIGTGNGYTF.

The chain couples TRBV28 to TRBJ1-2, with unresolved D. Germline loops: CDR1 MDHEN, CDR2 SYDVKM. Trimming took 3 bases from V and 2 from J, leaving 10 bases between them. The CDR3 contains 14 residues. The CDR3 here is CASSFAARNYGYTF. The CDR3 coding sequence is TGTGCCAGCAGTTTCGCAGCCAGGAACTATGGCTACACCTTC.

The V call is TRBV7-2, the J call TRBJ1-2; D ambiguous. Germline V gene sequence: CDR1 SGHTA, CDR2 FQGNSA. The CDR3 length is 12 residues. V lost 5 bases and J 7 bases, leaving 11 bases between the germline ends. CDR3 nucleotide sequence: TGTGCCAGCAGCGACCACTGGGGTGGCTACACCTTC. It encodes CASSDHWGGYTF.

The chain joins TRBV24-1 to TRBJ2-1; D gene ambiguous. Between the trimmed V and J ends, which lost 4 bases and 5 bases, there was a span of 11 bases. The germline V gene encodes CDR1 KGHDR and CDR2 SFDVKD. CDR3 length: 14 residues. As DNA, the CDR3 is TGTGCCACCAGTGAGATAAGTAGGCACAATGAGCAGTTCTTC. Protein sequence: CATSEISRHNEQFF.

This clone was counted a few times. This chain links TRBV9 with TRBJ2-5, with TRBD2 identical over 11 bases. V lost 4 bases to trimming and J lost 2 bases; unmatched junction nucleotides: 4. This CDR3 has 15 residues. Germline lookup yields CDR1 SGDLS and CDR2 YYNGEE. The CDR3 region is CASSFGTSGQETQYF. CDR3 nucleotides: TGTGCCAGCAGCTTCGGGACTAGCGGACAAGAGACCCAGTACTTC.

The J gene is TRBJ2-1, the V gene TRBV10-3, with TRBD2 matching over 16 bases. The CDR3 is 16 amino acids. Trimming took 4 bases from V and 12 from J; bases not matched to a gene: 9. Germline V CDR1 and CDR2: ENHRY, SYGVKD. The CDR3 region is CAISVNPGTSGGGQFF. In DNA, the CDR3 is TGTGCCATCAGTGTTAACCCCGGGACTAGCGGGGGGGGGCAGTTCTTC.

J is TRBJ1-2 and V is TRBV2; D possibly corresponds to TRBD1 (5 bases). V shed 3 bases and J shed 0 bases, with 14 bases lying between them. In germline, CDR1 is SNHLY, CDR2 FYNNEI. The CDR3 is made up of 16 amino acids. The CDR3 region has the DNA TGTGCCAGCAGTGATATCGACAGAATAGCTAACTATGGCTACACCTTC. Protein product: CASSDIDRIANYGYTF.

The rearrangement links TRBV7-2 to TRBJ1-5; maybe TRBD1 (6 bases). The V and J ends lost 6 bases and 4 bases respectively, with 10 bases between them. The CDR3 extends over 13 amino acids. Germline CDR1 SGHTA, CDR2 FQGNSA. CDR3 amino acids: CASSSDRNQPQHF. CDR3 DNA: TGTGCCAGCAGTTCGGACAGAAATCAGCCCCAGCATTTT.

V and J are TRBV7-2 and TRBJ2-1; TRBD1 agrees at 8 bases. V was pared by 1 base and J by 2 bases, with 4 bases of the junction left unmatched. Germline loops: CDR1 SGHTA, CDR2 FQGNSA. This CDR3 comprises 16 residues. For the CDR3, the DNA is TGTGCCAGCAGCTTAGGTCAGGGGGCCCCCTACAATGAGCAGTTCTTC. Residues: CASSLGQGAPYNEQFF.

The J gene is TRBJ1-2, the V gene TRBV6-5; D is uncertain. Between the trimmed V and J ends, which lost 0 bases and 5 bases, there was a span of 10 bases. The CDR3 runs to 14 residues. Germline CDR1 MNHEY, CDR2 SVGAGI. The CDR3 sequence: CASSYSNGDYGYTF. In DNA, the CDR3 is TGTGCCAGCAGTTACTCAAACGGGGATTATGGCTACACCTTC.

The chain couples TRBV7-3 to TRBJ2-2, with D unclear. The CDR3 spans 15 residues. From germline, CDR1 is SGHTA and CDR2 FQGTGA. V was pared by 1 base and J by 1 base, with 7 bases between. In nucleotides, the CDR3 is TGTGCCAGCAGCTTAATGCGCCAGAACACCGGGGAGCTGTTTTTT. Translated, it gives CASSLMRQNTGELFF.

This chain links TRBV4-3 with TRBJ2-1; TRBD1 agrees at 9 bases. Per the germline V gene, CDR1 is LGHNA and CDR2 is YSLEER. The length of the CDR3 is 17 residues. Trimming took 1 base from V and 6 from J; bases not matched to a gene: 10. CDR3 in amino acids: CASSQGYRDRVFNEQFF. The CDR3 bases are TGCGCCAGCAGCCAAGGGTACCGGGACAGGGTTTTCAATGAGCAGTTCTTC.

This sequence joins TRBV7-2 and TRBJ2-2; D gene unclear. Deletions cut 0 bases from V and 5 bases from J, with 7 bases between. The CDR3 has 14 amino acids. Germline CDR1 is SGHTA and CDR2 is FQGNSA. CDR3 residues: CASSLAVRTGELFF. The CDR3 DNA reads TGTGCCAGCAGCTTAGCGGTGAGGACCGGGGAGCTGTTTTTT.

The chain carries TRBV28 and TRBJ1-3; D remains ambiguous. This CDR3 comprises 15 residues. Trimming left V 2 bases short and J 1 base short, with 9 bases between. Germline V gives CDR1 MDHEN, CDR2 SYDVKM. CDR3 nucleotides: TGTGCCAGCAGTTTACCCAGACAATCTGGAAACACCATATATTTT. Residues: CASSLPRQSGNTIYF.

This chain links TRBV3-1 (or the pseudogene TRBV3-2) with TRBJ1-1, with D unclear. Germline V gives CDR1 LGHDT, CDR2 YNNKEL (reference sequence). Trimming removed 0 bases from V and 10 bases from J, with 15 bases in between. This CDR3 spans 14 amino acids. CDR3 amino acids: CASSQDRGPSRAFF. In DNA form, the CDR3 reads TGTGCCAGCAGCCAAGATCGAGGACCCTCGCGAGCTTTCTTT.

The V call is TRBV6-5, the J call TRBJ1-5; no definite D call. Germline V gene lookup returns CDR1 MNHEY and CDR2 SVGAGI. V was shortened by 0 bases and J by 5 bases, with 5 bases between the two germline ends. The CDR3 has 13 residues. CDR3 sequence: CASSYSSYQPQHF. The DNA for the CDR3 is TGTGCCAGCAGTTACTCCAGCTATCAGCCCCAGCATTTT.